Included here is one T cell receptor beta chain sequence, with context. Its antigen is still unknown. The entry originates in a study of human T cells and chemical hapten exposure. Whole-study context: Patients were mainly female, each with alopecia areata, totalis or universalis.

Under the authors' procedure: With a range of about 23,224 to 690,600, the median per sample was about 92,000 TCRs. TCRdb reanalysed the RACE reads using MiXCR and keeps one entry per CDR3 protein. TCRdb's processing, not the study's, gives the V and J calls here. Of around 330,000 distinct CDR3 sequences listed, about 5% are singletons. Time point defined: pre-sensitization, week 0. Treatment described: therapeutic diphenylcyclopropenone sensitization with weekly scalp DPC. The V and J ends lost 2 bases and 5 bases respectively, with 10 bases between them. Germline lookup yields CDR1 MNHEY and CDR2 SVGEGT. The CDR3 spans 14 residues. Study-wide findings and caveats: High-frequency TCRs, those above 1 in 1000, stayed the same after DPC sensitization. Counts of TCRs expanded at PT1 correlated positively with patch test score.

This clonotype was sampled from a woman younger than 30 with alopecia areata. Some clones in this sample may be carry-over from other donors' samples. The sample consisted of whole blood, taken in connection with sensitization to the hapten diphenylcyclopropenone (DPC). The chain combines TRBV6-2 or TRBV6-3 with TRBJ2-1; D call uncertain. Here the CDR3 DNA reads TGTGCCAGCAGTTACAGGGAACCGCACAATGAGCAGTTCTTC. This codes for CASSYREPHNEQFF.